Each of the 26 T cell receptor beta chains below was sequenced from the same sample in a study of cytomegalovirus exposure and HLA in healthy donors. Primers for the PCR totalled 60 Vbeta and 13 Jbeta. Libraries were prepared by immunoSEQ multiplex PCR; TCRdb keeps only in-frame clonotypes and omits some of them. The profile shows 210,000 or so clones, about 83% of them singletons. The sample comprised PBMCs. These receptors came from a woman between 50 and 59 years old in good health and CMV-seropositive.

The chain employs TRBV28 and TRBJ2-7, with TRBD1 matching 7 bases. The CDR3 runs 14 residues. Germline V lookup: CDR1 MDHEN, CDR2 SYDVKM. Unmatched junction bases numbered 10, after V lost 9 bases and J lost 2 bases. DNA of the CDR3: TGTGCCAGTCACTCCGGGACAGCAACCTACGAGCAGTACTTC. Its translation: CASHSGTATYEQYF.

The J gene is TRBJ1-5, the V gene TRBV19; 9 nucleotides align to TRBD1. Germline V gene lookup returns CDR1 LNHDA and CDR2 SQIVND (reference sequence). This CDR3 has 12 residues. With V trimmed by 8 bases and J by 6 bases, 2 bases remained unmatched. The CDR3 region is CASQQGAQPQHF. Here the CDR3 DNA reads TGTGCCAGTCAACAGGGGGCTCAGCCCCAGCATTTT. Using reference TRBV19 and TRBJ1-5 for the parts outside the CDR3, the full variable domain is DGGITQSPKYLFRKEGQNVTLSCEQNLNHDAMYWYRQDPGQGLRLIYYSQIVNDFQKGDIAEGYSVSREKKESFPLTVTSAQKNPTAFYLCASQQGAQPQHFGDGTRLSIL.

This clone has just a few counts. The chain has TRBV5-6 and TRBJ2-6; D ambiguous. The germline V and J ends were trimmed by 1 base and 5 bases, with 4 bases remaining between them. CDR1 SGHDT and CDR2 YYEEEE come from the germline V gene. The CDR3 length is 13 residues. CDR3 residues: CASSLNRANVLTF. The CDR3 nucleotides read TGTGCCAGCAGCTTGAACAGGGCCAACGTCCTGACTTTC.

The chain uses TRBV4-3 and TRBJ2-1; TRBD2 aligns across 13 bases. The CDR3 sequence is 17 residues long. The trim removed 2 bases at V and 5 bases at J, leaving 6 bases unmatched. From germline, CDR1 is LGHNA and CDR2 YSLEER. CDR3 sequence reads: CASSQSRLAGGDNEQFF. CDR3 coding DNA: TGCGCCAGCAGCCAATCCCGACTAGCGGGGGGTGACAATGAGCAGTTCTTC.

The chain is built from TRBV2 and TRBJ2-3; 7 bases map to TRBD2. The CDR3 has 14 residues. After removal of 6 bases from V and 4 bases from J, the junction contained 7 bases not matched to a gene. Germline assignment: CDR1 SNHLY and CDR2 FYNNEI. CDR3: CASRRLATSDTQYF. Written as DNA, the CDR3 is TGTGCCAGCAGAAGACTAGCTACTTCAGATACGCAGTATTTT.

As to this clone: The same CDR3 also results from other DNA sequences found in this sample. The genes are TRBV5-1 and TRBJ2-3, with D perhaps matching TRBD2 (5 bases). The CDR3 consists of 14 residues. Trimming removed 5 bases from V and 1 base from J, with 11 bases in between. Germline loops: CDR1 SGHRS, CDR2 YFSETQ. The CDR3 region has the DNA TGCGCCAGCAGTTCAACTAGGGGCACAGATACGCAGTATTTT. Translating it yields CASSSTRGTDTQYF.

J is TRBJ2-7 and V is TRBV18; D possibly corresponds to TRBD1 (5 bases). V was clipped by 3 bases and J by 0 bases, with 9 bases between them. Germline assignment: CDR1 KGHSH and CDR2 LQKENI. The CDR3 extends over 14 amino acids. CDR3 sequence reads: CASSPDTGSYEQYF. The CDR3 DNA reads TGTGCCAGCTCACCGGACACGGGCTCCTACGAGCAGTACTTC.

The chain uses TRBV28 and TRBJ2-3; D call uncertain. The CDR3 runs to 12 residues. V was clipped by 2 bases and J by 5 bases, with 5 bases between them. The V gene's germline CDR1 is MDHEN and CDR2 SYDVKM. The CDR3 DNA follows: TGTGCCAGCAGTTTAGTTATAGATACGCAGTATTTT. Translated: CASSLVIDTQYF. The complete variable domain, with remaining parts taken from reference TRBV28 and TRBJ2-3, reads DVKVTQSSRYLVKRTGEKVFLECVQDMDHENMFWYRQDPGLGLRLIYFSYDVKMKEKGDIPEGYSVSREKKERFSLILESASTNQTSMYLCASSLVIDTQYFGPGTRLTVL.

In DNA form, the CDR3 reads TGTGCCAGCAGTCCAGGGGCAGGGGCTGGAAACACCATATATTTT. This translates into CASSPGAGAGNTIYF. This chain joins TRBV6-6 and TRBJ1-3; possible D gene TRBD1, 6 bases. The CDR3 has 15 residues. V was pared by 5 bases and J by 2 bases, with 13 bases between. Germline loops: CDR1 MNHNY, CDR2 SVGAGI (reference sequence).

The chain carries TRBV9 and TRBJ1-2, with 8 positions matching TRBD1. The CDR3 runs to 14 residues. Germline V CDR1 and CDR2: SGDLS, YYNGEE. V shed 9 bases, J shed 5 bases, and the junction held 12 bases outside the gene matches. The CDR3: CATKTGGRRYGYTF. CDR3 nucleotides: TGTGCCACCAAAACAGGGGGACGTAGGTATGGCTACACCTTC. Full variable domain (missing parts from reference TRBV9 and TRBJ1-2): DSGVTQTPKHLITATGQRVTLRCSPRSGDLSVYWYQQSLDQGLQFLIQYYNGEERAKGNILERFSAQQFPDLHSELNLSSLELGDSALYFCATKTGGRRYGYTFGSGTRLTVV.

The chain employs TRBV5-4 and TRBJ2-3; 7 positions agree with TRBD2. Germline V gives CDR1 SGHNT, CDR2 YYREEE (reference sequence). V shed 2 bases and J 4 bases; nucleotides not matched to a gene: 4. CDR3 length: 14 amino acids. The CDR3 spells CASSFWGGADTQYF. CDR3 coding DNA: TGTGCCAGCAGCTTCTGGGGGGGAGCAGATACGCAGTATTTT. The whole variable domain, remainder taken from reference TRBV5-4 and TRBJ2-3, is ETGVTQSPTHLIKTRGQQVTLRCSSQSGHNTVSWYQQALGQGPQFIFQYYREEENGRGNFPPRFSGLQFPNYSSELNVNALELDDSALYLCASSFWGGADTQYFGPGTRLTVL.

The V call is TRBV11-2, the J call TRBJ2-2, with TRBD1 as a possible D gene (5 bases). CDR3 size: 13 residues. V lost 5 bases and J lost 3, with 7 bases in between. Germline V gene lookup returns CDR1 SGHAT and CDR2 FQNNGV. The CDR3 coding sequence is TGTGCCAGCAGCCTGACAGACACCGGGGAGCTGTTTTTT. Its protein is CASSLTDTGELFF.

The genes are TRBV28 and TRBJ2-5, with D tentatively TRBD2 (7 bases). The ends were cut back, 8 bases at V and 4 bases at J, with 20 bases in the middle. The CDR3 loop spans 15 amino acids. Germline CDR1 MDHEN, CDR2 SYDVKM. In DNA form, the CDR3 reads TGTGCCAGCCTAGTTTTGGGGGGGCGGGGAGAGACCCAGTACTTC. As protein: CASLVLGGRGETQYF.

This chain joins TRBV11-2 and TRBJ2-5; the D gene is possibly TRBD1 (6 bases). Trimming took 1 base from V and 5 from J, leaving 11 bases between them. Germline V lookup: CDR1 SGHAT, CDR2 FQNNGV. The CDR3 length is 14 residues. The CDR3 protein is CASSLGATGETQYF. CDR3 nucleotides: TGTGCCAGCAGCTTAGGGGCCACAGGGGAGACCCAGTACTTC.

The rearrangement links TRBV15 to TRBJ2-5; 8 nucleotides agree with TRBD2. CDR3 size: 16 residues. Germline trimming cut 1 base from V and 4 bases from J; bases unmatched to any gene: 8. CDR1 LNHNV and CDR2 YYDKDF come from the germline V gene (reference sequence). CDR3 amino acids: CATSRGGSGELETQYF. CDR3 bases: TGTGCCACCAGCAGAGGTGGTAGCGGGGAGTTAGAGACCCAGTACTTC.

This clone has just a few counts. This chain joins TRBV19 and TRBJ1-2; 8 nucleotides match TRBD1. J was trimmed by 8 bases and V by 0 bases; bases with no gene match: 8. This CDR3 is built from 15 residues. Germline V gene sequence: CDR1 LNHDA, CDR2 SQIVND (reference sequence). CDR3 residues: CASSIDGQGAGGYTF. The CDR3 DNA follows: TGTGCCAGTAGTATAGATGGGCAGGGGGCTGGCGGCTACACCTTC.

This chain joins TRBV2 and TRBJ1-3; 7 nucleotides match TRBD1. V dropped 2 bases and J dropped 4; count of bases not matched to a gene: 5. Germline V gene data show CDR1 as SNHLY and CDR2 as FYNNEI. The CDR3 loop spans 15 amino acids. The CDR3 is CASSEWRGRGNTIYF. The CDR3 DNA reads TGTGCCAGCAGTGAATGGAGGGGGCGAGGAAACACCATATATTTT.

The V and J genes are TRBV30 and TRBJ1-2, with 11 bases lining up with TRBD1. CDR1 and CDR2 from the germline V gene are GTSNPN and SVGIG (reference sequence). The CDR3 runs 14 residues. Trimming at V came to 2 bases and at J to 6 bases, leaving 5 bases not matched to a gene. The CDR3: CAWSLGQGDDGYTF. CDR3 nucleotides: TGTGCCTGGAGTTTGGGACAGGGGGACGATGGCTACACCTTC.

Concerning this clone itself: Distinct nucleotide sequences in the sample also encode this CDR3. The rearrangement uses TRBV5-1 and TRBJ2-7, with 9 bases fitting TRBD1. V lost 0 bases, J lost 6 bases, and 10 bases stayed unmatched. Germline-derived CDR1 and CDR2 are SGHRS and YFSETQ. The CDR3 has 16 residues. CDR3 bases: TGCGCCAGCAGCTTGGTTACCGGGACAGGGACATCCGAGCAGTACTTC. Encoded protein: CASSLVTGTGTSEQYF.

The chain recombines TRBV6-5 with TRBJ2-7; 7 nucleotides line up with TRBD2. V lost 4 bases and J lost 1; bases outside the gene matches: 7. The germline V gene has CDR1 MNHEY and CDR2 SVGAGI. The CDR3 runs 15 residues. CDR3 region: CASSSRGRRSYEQYF. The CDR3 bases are TGTGCCAGCAGTTCGCGGGGGAGACGATCCTACGAGCAGTACTTC.

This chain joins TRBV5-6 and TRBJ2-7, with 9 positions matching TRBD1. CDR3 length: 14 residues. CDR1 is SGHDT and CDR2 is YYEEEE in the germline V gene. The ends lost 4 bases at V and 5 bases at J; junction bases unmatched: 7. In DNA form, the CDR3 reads TGTGCCAGCAGCCCCGGGACAGGGTTCCACGAGCAGTACTTC. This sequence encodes CASSPGTGFHEQYF.

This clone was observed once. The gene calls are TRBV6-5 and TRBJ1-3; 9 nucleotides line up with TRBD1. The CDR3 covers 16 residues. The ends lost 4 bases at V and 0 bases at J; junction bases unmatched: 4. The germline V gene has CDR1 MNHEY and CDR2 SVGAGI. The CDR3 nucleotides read TGTGCCAGCAGTTCCCGGGACAGGGTCTCTGGAAACACCATATATTTT. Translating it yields CASSSRDRVSGNTIYF.

CDR3 nucleotides: TGCGCCAGCAGCCAAGACCCGGGGGTAAATGAGCAGTTCTTC. The encoded protein is CASSQDPGVNEQFF. The rearrangement links TRBV4-3 to TRBJ2-1, with a weak D call TRBD2 (6 bases). The length of the CDR3 is 14 residues. Per germline, CDR1 LGHNA and CDR2 YSLEER. Trimming took 0 bases from V and 7 from J, leaving 10 bases between them.

The CDR3 DNA follows: TGTGCCAGCACCTCCGGGTTGATGGATGAGTACAATGAGCAGTTCTTC. This codes for CASTSGLMDEYNEQFF. This chain joins TRBV2 and TRBJ2-1; D is unclear. The CDR3 has 16 residues. Germline CDR1 and CDR2: SNHLY and FYNNEI. The V end lost 7 bases, the J end lost 4 bases, and 20 bases lay between the germline ends.

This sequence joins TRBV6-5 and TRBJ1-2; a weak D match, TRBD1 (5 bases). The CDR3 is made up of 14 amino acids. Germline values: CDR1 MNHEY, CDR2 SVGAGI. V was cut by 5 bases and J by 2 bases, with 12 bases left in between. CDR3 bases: TGTGCCAGCAGTGTGGGGGGGGAGAACTATGGCTACACCTTC. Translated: CASSVGGENYGYTF.

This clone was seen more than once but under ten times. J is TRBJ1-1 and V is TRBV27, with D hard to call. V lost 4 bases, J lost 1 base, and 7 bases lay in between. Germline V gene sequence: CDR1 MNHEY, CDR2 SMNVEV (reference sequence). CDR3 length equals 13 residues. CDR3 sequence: CASSWAQNTEAFF. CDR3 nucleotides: TGTGCCAGCAGTTGGGCCCAGAACACTGAAGCTTTCTTT.